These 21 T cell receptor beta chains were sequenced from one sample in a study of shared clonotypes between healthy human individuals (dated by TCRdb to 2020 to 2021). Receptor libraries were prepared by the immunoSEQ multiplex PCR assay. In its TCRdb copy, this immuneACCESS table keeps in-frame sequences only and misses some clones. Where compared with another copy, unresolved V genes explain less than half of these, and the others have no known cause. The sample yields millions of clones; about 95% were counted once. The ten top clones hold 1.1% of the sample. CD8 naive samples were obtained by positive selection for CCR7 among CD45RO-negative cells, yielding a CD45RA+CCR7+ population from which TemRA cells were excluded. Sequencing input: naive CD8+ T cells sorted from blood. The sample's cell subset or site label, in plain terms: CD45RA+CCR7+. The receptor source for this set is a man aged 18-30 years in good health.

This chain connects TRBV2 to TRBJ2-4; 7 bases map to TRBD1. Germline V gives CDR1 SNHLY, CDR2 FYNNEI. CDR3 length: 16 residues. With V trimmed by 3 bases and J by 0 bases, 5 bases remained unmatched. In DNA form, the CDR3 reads TGTGCCAGCAGTGAGCCACAGGGGTTAGCCAAAAACATTCAGTACTTC. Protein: CASSEPQGLAKNIQYF.

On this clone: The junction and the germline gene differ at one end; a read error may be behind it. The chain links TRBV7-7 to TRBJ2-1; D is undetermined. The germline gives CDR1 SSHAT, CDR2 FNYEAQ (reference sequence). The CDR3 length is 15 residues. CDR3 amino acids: CASSLDILSYNEQFF. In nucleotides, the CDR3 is TGTGCTAGCAGCTTAGACATACTTTCCTACAATGAGCAGTTCTTC. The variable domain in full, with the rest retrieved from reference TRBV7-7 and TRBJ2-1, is GAGVSQSPRYKVTKRGQDVTLRCDPISSHATLYWYQQALGQGPEFLTYFNYEAQPDKSGLPSDRFSAERPEGSISTLTIQRTEQRDSAMYRCASSLDILSYNEQFFGPGTRLTVL.

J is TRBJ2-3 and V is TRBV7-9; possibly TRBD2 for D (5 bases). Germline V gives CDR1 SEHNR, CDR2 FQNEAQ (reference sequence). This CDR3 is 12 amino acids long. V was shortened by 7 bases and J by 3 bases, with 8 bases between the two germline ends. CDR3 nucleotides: TGTGCCAGCACTCCGGGGACAGATACGCAGTATTTT. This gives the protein CASTPGTDTQYF.

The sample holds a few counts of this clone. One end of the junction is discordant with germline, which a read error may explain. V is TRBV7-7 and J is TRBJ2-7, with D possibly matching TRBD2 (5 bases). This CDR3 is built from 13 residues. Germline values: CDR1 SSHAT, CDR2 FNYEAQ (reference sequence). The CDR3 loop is CASSLARGNEQYF. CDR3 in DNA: TGTGCTAGCAGCTTAGCGCGAGGGAACGAGCAGTACTTC.

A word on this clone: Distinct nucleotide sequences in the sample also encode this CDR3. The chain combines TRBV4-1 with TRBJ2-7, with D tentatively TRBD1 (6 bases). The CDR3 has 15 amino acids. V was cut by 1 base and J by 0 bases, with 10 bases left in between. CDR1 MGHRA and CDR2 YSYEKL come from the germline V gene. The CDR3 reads CASSQADRSSYEQYF. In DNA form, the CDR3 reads TGCGCCAGCAGCCAAGCAGACAGGAGCTCCTACGAGCAGTACTTC.

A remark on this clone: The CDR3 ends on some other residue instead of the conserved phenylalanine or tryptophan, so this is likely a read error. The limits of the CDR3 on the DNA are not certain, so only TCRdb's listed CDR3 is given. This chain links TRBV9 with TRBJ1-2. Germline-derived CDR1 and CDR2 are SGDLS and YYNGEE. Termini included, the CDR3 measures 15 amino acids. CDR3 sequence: CASSGPKIRTTNRGI.

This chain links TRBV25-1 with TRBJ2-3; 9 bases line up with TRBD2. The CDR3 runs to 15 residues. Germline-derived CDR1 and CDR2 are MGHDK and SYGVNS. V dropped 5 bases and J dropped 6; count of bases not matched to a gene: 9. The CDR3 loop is CASSPIAGVMDTQYF. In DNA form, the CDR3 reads TGTGCCAGCAGTCCAATAGCGGGAGTAATGGATACGCAGTATTTT.

CDR3 nucleotides: TGCGCCAGCAGCATCGACCCCCCCCAAACAGTCGGGAAAGGGGACAATGAGCAGTTCTTC. Amino acids: CASSIDPPQTVGKGDNEQFF. The chain couples TRBV5-1 to TRBJ2-1, with D possibly being TRBD1 or TRBD2 (5 bases each). This CDR3 has 20 residues. Trimming shortened V by 4 bases and J by 5 bases, and 31 bases separated the two germline ends. Germline loops: CDR1 SGHRS, CDR2 YFSETQ.

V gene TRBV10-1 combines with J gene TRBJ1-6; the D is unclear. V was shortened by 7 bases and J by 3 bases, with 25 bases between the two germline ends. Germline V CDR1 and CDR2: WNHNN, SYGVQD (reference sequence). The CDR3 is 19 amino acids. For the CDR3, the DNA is TGCGCCAGCAAGGAGAAAATCCGGCCCGATAATTACTATAATTCACCCCTCCACTTT. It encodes CASKEKIRPDNYYNSPLHF.

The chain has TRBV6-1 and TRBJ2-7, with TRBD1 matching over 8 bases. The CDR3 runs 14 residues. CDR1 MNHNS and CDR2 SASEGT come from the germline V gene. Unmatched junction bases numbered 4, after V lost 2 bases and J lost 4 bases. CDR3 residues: CASSEQGALYEQYF. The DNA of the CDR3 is TGTGCCAGCAGTGAACAGGGGGCATTGTACGAGCAGTACTTC.

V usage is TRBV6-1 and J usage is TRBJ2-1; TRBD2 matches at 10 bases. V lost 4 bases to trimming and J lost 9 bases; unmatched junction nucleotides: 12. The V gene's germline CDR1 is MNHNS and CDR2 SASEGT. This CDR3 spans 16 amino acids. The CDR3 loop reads CASSGSSGSWVSEQFF. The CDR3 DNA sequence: TGTGCCAGCAGTGGTTCTAGCGGGAGTTGGGTCAGTGAGCAGTTCTTC.

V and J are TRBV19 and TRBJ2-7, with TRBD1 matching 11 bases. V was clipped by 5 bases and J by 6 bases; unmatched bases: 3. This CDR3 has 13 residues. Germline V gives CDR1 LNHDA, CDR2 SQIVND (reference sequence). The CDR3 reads CASSVGTGGEQYF. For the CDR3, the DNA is TGTGCCAGTAGTGTCGGGACAGGGGGCGAGCAGTACTTC.

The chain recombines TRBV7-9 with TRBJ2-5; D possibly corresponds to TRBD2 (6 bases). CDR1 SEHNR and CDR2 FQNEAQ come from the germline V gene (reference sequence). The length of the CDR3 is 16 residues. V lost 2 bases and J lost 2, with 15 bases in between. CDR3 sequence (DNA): TGTGCCAGCAGCTTATTGGGGGGTGACAGTCAAGAGACCCAGTACTTC. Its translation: CASSLLGGDSQETQYF.

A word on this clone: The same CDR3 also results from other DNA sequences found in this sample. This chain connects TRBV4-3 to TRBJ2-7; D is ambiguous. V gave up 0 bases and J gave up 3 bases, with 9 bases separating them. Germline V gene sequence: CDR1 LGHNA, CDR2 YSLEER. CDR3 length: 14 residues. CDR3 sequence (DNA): TGCGCCAGCAGCCAAGATGAGGCAGGCTACGAGCAGTACTTC. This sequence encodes CASSQDEAGYEQYF.

CDR3 region: CASSQGHGTGRSGELFF. The CDR3 DNA is TGTGCCAGCAGCCAAGGCCACGGGACAGGGCGTTCCGGGGAGCTGTTTTTT. The chain recombines TRBV14 with TRBJ2-2; 9 bases are shared with TRBD1. This CDR3 is built from 17 residues. V gave up 1 base and J gave up 6 bases; unmatched junction bases: 9. Germline CDR1 reads SGHDN; CDR2 reads FVKESK. Full variable domain (outside the CDR3, taken from reference TRBV14 and TRBJ2-2): EAGVTQFPSHSVIEKGQTVTLRCDPISGHDNLYWYRRVMGKEIKFLLHFVKESKQDESGMPNNRFLAERTGGTYSTLKVQPAELEDSGVYFCASSQGHGTGRSGELFFGEGSRLTVL.

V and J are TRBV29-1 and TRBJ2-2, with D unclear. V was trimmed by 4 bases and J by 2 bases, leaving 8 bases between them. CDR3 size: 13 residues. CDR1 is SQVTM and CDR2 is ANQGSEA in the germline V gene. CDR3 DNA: TGCAGCGTTGTTATGCTAAACACCGGGGAGCTGTTTTTT. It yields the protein CSVVMLNTGELFF.

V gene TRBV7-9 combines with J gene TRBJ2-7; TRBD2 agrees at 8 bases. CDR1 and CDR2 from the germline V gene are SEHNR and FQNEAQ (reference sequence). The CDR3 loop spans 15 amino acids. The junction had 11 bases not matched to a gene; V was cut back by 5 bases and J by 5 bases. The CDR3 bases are TGTGCCAGCAGCAGCGACAGCGGGGGATACCACGAGCAGTACTTC. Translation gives CASSSDSGGYHEQYF. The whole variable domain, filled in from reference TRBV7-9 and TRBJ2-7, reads DTGVSQNPRHKITKRGQNVTFRCDPISEHNRLYWYRQTLGQGPEFLTYFQNEAQLEKSRLLSDRFSAERPKGSFSTLEIQRTEQGDSAMYLCASSSDSGGYHEQYFGPGTRLTVT.

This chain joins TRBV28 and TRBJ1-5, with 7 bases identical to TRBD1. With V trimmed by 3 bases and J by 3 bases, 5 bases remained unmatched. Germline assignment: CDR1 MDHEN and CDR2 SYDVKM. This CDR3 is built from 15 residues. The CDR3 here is CASSFEGQVNQPQHF. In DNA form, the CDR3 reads TGTGCCAGCAGTTTTGAAGGACAGGTCAATCAGCCCCAGCATTTT.

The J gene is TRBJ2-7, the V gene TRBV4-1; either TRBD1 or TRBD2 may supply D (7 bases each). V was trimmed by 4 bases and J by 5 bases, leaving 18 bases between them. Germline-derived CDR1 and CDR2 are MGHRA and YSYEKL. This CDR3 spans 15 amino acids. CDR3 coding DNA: TGCGCCAGCAGCCCTCAGGGGGGAGGGTTCGACGAGCAGTACTTC. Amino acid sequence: CASSPQGGGFDEQYF.

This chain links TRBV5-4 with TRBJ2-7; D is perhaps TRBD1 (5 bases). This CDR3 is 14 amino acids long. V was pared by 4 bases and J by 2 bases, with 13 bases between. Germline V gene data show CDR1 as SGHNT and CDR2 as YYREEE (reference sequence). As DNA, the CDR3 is TGTGCCAGCAGCGCCCCGGACACGACCTACGAGCAGTACTTC. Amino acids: CASSAPDTTYEQYF.

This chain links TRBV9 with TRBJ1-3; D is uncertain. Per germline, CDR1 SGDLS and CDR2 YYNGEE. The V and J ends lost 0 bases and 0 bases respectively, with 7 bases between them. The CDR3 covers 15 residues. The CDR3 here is CASSVATASGNTIYF. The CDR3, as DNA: TGTGCCAGCAGCGTAGCGACCGCCTCTGGAAACACCATATATTTT.